The 13 T cell receptor beta chains presented below share a single source sample, sequenced in a study of T cell responses to AZD1222 COVID-19 vaccine. Repertoires were generated with immunoSEQ multiplex PCR, while TCRdb's copy carries only in-frame clones and drops some. The sample records around 170,000 clones, about nine tenths being singletons. Source: peripheral blood, taken on day 0 of AZD1222 vaccination. The receptors here all came from an adult in good health.

The gene calls are TRBV5-1 and TRBJ2-1, with 10 bases identical to TRBD1. The germline V gene has CDR1 SGHRS and CDR2 YFSETQ. This CDR3 region has 15 residues. V shed 4 bases, J shed 3 bases, and the junction held 4 bases outside the gene matches. The DNA of the CDR3 is TGCGCCAGCAGCCCCGGGACAGGGGACTACAATGAGCAGTTCTTC. Translated, it gives CASSPGTGDYNEQFF. Combining the CDR3 with reference TRBV5-1 and TRBJ2-1 gives the whole variable domain KAGVTQTPRYLIKTRGQQVTLSCSPISGHRSVSWYQQTPGQGLQFLFEYFSETQRNKGNFPGRFSGRQFSNSRSEMNVSTLELGDSALYLCASSPGTGDYNEQFFGPGTRLTVL.

The chain is built from TRBV13 and TRBJ2-3; a possible D gene is TRBD2 (6 bases). Trimming left V 4 bases short and J 13 bases short, with 15 bases between. In germline, CDR1 is PRHDT, CDR2 FYEKMQ (reference sequence). The CDR3 spans 12 residues. DNA for the CDR3: TGTGCCAGCAGCTCCCCCCCGGGGGTGGAGTATTTT. It encodes CASSSPPGVEYF. The full variable domain, in which reference TRBV13 and TRBJ2-3 provide the parts outside the CDR3, is AAGVIQSPRHLIKEKRETATLKCYPIPRHDTVYWYQQGPGQDPQFLISFYEKMQSDKGSIPDRFSAQQFSDYHSELNMSSLELGDSALYFCASSSPPGVEYFGPGTRLTVL.

The chain recombines TRBV2 with TRBJ2-3; D gene uncertain. V dropped 6 bases and J dropped 2 bases, with 6 bases sitting between them. The CDR3 runs 12 residues. CDR1 and CDR2 from the germline V gene are SNHLY and FYNNEI. CDR3 in DNA: TGTGCCAGCAGAGCAATCACAGATACGCAGTATTTT. Encoded protein: CASRAITDTQYF.

This chain uses TRBV28 with TRBJ2-7; the match to TRBD1 covers 11 bases. This CDR3 region has 16 residues. Per the germline V gene, CDR1 is MDHEN and CDR2 is SYDVKM. V was pared by 4 bases and J by 0 bases, with 5 bases of the junction left unmatched. The CDR3 is CASSSRDRGNSYEQYF. The CDR3 coding sequence is TGTGCCAGCAGTTCCCGGGACAGGGGGAACTCCTACGAGCAGTACTTC. Complete variable domain (other parts from reference TRBV28 and TRBJ2-7): DVKVTQSSRYLVKRTGEKVFLECVQDMDHENMFWYRQDPGLGLRLIYFSYDVKMKEKGDIPEGYSVSREKKERFSLILESASTNQTSMYLCASSSRDRGNSYEQYFGPGTRLTVT.

This clone was counted a few times. The chain employs TRBV7-2 and TRBJ2-1, with 10 nucleotides matching TRBD2. J lost 9 bases, V lost 5 bases, and 13 bases had no gene match. CDR3 length equals 16 residues. CDR1 SGHTA and CDR2 FQGNSA come from the germline V gene. CDR3 loop: CASSPTLQRGGLEQFF. The CDR3 DNA reads as TGTGCCAGCAGCCCCACACTACAGCGGGGGGGCCTTGAGCAGTTCTTC.

A single count supports this clone. The V gene is TRBV19, the J gene TRBJ1-3; 10 bases match TRBD1. Trimming cost V 3 bases and J 4 bases; bases outside gene matches: 0. In germline, CDR1 is LNHDA, CDR2 SQIVND (reference sequence). The CDR3 is 14 residues long. For the CDR3, the DNA is TGTGCCAGTAGTATGGGACAGGGGGGAAACACCATATATTTT. It yields the protein CASSMGQGGNTIYF.

This clone is a singleton in its sample. V is TRBV5-1 and J is TRBJ2-1; the D gene is possibly TRBD2 (5 bases). The CDR3 contains 16 residues. V was trimmed by 3 bases and J by 7 bases, leaving 20 bases between them. Germline V CDR1 and CDR2: SGHRS, YFSETQ. The CDR3 here is CASSSNTRPTGNEQFF. The CDR3 nucleotides read TGCGCCAGCAGCTCAAACACGCGCCCGACGGGGAATGAGCAGTTCTTC.

This clone showed up just once. V gene TRBV6-2 or TRBV6-3 combines with J gene TRBJ2-7; a weak D match, TRBD2 (5 bases). Germline CDR1 is MNHEY and CDR2 is SVGEGT. The CDR3 spans 15 residues. The V gene lost 2 bases and the J gene lost 3 bases, with 14 bases spanning the gap. This CDR3 is CASSYEEGGFYEQYF. The CDR3 region has the DNA TGTGCCAGCAGTTACGAAGAAGGAGGTTTCTACGAGCAGTACTTC.

The J gene is TRBJ2-2, the V gene TRBV11-2; D is ambiguous. Germline V gene data show CDR1 as SGHAT and CDR2 as FQNNGV. Trimming removed 1 base from V and 4 bases from J, with 7 bases in between. The CDR3 spans 14 residues. The DNA for the CDR3 is TGTGCCAGCAGCTTAGCTCAGACCACCGGGGAGCTGTTTTTT. As protein: CASSLAQTTGELFF.

This chain connects TRBV19 to TRBJ1-2; unclear D gene. This CDR3 region has 16 residues. The germline gives CDR1 LNHDA, CDR2 SQIVND (reference sequence). Trimming left V 1 base short and J 3 bases short, with 15 bases between. The CDR3 spells CASSIVGRGEYYGYTF. CDR3 DNA: TGTGCCAGTAGTATAGTGGGCCGTGGAGAATACTATGGCTACACCTTC.

The CDR3 region is CASSLVYRATNEKLFF. The CDR3 coding sequence is TGTGCCAGCAGCTTAGTTTACAGGGCAACTAATGAAAAACTGTTTTTT. The chain employs TRBV7-9 and TRBJ1-4; D is perhaps TRBD1 (6 bases). V dropped 1 base and J dropped 0 bases, with 9 bases sitting between them. This CDR3 comprises 16 residues. Germline CDR1 is SEHNR and CDR2 is FQNEAQ (reference sequence).

The CDR3 coding sequence is TGTGCCAGCAGCTGGAGACAGAACACTGAAGCTTTCTTT. This codes for CASSWRQNTEAFF. The genes are TRBV11-1 and TRBJ1-1; D remains unclear. This CDR3 is 13 amino acids long. CDR1 SGHAT and CDR2 FQDESV come from the germline V gene (reference sequence). V lost 4 bases and J 1 base, leaving 7 bases between the germline ends.

Points on this clone: No conserved phenylalanine or tryptophan is present at the end of the CDR3, so a read error is the likely explanation. The limits of the CDR3 on the DNA are not certain, so only TCRdb's listed CDR3 is given. This chain connects TRBV4-1 to TRBJ1-5; whether TRBD1, the table's D call, matches the DNA was not checked. Per germline, CDR1 MGHRA and CDR2 YSYEKL. With termini counted, the CDR3 has 12 amino acids. This CDR3 is CASSQVAGQGTI.